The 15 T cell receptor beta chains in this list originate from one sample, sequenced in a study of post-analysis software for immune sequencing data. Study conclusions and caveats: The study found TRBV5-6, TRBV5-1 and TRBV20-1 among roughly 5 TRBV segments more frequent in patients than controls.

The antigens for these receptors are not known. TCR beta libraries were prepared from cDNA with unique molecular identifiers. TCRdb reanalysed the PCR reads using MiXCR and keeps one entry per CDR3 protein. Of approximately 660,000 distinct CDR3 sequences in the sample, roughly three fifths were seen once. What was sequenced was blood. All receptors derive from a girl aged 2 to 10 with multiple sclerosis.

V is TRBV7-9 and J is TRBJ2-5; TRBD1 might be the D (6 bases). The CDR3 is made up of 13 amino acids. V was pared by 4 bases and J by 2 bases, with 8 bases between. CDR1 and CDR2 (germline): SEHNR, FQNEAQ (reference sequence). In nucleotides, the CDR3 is TGTGCCAGCAGCTGGGACATACAAGAGACCCAGTACTTC. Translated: CASSWDIQETQYF.

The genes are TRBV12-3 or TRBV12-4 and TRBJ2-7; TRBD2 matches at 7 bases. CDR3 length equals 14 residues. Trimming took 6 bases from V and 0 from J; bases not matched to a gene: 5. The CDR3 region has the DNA TGTGCCAGCAGGCTGACTAGCAGCTCCTACGAGCAGTACTTC. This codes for CASRLTSSSYEQYF.

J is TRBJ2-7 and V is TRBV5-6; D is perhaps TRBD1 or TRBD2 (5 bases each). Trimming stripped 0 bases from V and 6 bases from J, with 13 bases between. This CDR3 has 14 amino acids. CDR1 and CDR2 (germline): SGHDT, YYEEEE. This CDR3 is CASSLGGGQSEQYF. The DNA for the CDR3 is TGTGCCAGCAGCTTGGGCGGAGGACAAAGCGAGCAGTACTTC.

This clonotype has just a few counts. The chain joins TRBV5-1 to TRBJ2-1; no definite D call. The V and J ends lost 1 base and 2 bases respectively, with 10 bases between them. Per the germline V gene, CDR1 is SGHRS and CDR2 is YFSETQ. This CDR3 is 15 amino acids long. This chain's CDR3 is CASSLPQQPYNEQFF. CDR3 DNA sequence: TGCGCCAGCAGCTTGCCACAGCAACCCTACAATGAGCAGTTCTTC.

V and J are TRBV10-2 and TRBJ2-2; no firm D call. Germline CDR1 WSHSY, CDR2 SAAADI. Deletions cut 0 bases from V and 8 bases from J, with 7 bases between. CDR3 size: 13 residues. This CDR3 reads CASSESLLGELFF. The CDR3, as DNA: TGCGCCAGCAGTGAGTCCCTATTGGGGGAGCTGTTTTTT.

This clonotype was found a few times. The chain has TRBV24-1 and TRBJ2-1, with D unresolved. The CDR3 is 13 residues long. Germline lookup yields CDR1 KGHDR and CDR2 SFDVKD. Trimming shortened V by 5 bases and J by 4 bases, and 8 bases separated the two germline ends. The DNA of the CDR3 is TGTGCCACCAGTGCTGACCGATACAATGAGCAGTTCTTC. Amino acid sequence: CATSADRYNEQFF.

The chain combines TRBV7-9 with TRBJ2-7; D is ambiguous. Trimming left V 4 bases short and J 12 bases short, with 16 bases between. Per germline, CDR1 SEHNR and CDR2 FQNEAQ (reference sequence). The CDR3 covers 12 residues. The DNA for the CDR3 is TGTGCCAGCAGCTATGGGGAAGAGACCCGGTACTTC. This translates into CASSYGEETRYF.

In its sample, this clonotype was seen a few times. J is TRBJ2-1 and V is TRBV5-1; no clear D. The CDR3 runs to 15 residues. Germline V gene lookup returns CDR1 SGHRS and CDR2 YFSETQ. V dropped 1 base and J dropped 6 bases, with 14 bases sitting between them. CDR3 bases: TGCGCCAGCAGCTTGTCCCCGACTCCCATCAATGAGCAGTTCTTC. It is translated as CASSLSPTPINEQFF.

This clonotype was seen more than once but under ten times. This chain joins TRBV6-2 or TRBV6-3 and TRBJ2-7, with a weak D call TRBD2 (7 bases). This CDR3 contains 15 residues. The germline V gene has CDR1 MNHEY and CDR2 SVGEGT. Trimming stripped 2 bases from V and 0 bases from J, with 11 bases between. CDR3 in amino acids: CASSYAGANSYEQYF. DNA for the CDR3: TGTGCCAGCAGTTACGCGGGGGCGAACTCCTACGAGCAGTACTTC.

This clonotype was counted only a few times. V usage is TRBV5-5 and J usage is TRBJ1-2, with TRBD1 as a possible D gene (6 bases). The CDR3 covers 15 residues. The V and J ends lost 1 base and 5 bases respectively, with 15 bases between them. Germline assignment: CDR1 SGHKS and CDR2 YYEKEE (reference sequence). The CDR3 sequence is CASSLYGGQPYGYTF. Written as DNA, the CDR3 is TGTGCCAGCAGCTTGTATGGGGGACAACCTTATGGCTACACCTTC.

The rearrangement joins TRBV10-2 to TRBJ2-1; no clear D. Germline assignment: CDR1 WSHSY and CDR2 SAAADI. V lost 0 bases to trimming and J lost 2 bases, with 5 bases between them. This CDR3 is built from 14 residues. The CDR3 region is CASSESGAYNEQFF. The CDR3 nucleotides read TGCGCCAGCAGTGAGTCGGGCGCCTACAATGAGCAGTTCTTC.

The CDR3 reads CSVKTADSDLNSPLHF. The CDR3 DNA reads TGCAGCGTTAAAACCGCTGACAGTGACCTTAATTCACCCCTCCACTTT. The gene calls are TRBV29-1 and TRBJ1-6, with D possibly being TRBD1 (5 bases). Trimming stripped 5 bases from V and 6 bases from J, with 20 bases between. This CDR3 has 16 residues. CDR1 and CDR2 from the germline V gene are SQVTM and ANQGSEA.

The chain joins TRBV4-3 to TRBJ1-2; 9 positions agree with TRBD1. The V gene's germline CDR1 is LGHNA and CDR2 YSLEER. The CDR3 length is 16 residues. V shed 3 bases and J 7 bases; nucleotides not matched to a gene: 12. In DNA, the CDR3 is TGCGCCAGCAGCCAGGAGGGACAGGGATTAACTCTTGGCTACACCTTC. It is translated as CASSQEGQGLTLGYTF.

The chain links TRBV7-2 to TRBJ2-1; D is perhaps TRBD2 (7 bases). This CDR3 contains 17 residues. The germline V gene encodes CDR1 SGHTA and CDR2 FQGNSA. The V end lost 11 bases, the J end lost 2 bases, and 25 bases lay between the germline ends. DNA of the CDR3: TGTGCCGCGCCCCCCCTGGGGGGGCAAAATACCTACAATGAGCAGTTCTTC. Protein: CAAPPLGGQNTYNEQFF. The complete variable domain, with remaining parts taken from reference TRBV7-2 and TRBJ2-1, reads GAGVSQSPSNKVTEKGKDVELRCDPISGHTALYWYRQSLGQGLEFLIYFQGNSAPDKSGLPSDRFSAERTGGSVSTLTIQRTQQEDSAVYLCAAPPLGGQNTYNEQFFGPGTRLTVL.

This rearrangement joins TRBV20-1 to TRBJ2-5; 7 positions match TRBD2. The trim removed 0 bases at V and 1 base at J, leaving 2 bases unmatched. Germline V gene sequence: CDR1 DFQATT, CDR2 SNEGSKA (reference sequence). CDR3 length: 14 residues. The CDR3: CSARDASGQETQYF. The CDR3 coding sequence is TGCAGTGCTAGAGATGCTAGCGGCCAAGAGACCCAGTACTTC.